This TCR beta chain is drawn from a study of response to subunit inactivated influenza vaccine (dated by TCRdb to about 2018). A note on the overall study: The study used deep quantitative T cell receptor repertoire profiling to track responses to a trivalent subunit inactivated influenza vaccine. Broad study findings and their caveats: The authors proposed that each seasonal influenza vaccination may bring in only a limited number of new T cells.

Libraries were built with RT-PCR. The instrument was an Illumina HiSeq 2500. The public reads were reanalyzed by TCRdb: fastp trimming at Q25, MiXCR alignment, in-frame beta chains only. Rows are combined by CDR3 protein, so each entry shows the most common genes and DNA. The sample data list around 790,000 distinct CDR3 sequences, and about 20% of these were observed just once. About a tenth of the sample lies in the top ten. This clonotype has only a few counts. Which antigen it targets is not known. Base qualities are not recorded, but no much larger clone differs from it by a single base. From cysteine to phenylalanine, the CDR3 is 14 amino acids long. Here the CDR3 DNA is all that survives: 42 bases in frame from base 1. V was cut back by 1 base and J by 2 bases, leaving a gap of 8 bases between them. Per the germline V gene, KGHDR is the CDR1 and SFDVKD is the CDR2.

The rearranged segments are TRBV24-1 and TRBJ2-7, with no reliable assignment of the D segment. The specimen was PBMCs from blood, collected roughly 5 days after vaccination. This clonotype was obtained from a man between 50 and 59 years old who received an inactivated influenza vaccine. Donor details come from another sample of the same person, matched by shared clones. The sequence in DNA is TGTGCCACCAGTGATTTTTCCACAGCCTACGAGCAGTACTTC. Its product reads: CATSDFSTAYEQYF.